The source of this TCR beta chain is a study of cytomegalovirus exposure and HLA in healthy donors. Study overall: Around four fifths of some 390 genotyped donors fell in the Caucasian-associated ancestry cluster. Findings and caveats of the study: According to a later analysis, donors in an Asian-associated ancestry cluster reportedly had fewer N-insertions than the approximately 720-donor mean.

Per germline, CDR1 ENHRY and CDR2 SYGVKD. The CDR3 extends over 15 amino acids. Trimming took 0 bases from V and 0 from J, leaving 8 bases between them. The PCR was carried out with 60 Vbeta primers and 13 Jbeta primers. The data were produced by immunoSEQ multiplex PCR, yet TCRdb's version contains in-frame clones alone and is incomplete. The sample shows around 190,000 clones, 80% to 90% of them seen only once. The sample holds one count of this clone. Antigen: not known. The clonotype comes from a girl aged 2-10 years in good health and CMV-seropositive. This chain connects TRBV10-3 to TRBJ1-2; the D gene is possibly TRBD1 (6 bases). Sequenced: PBMCs. The CDR3 DNA is TGTGCCATCAGTGAGTCGTCAGGGGCTAACTATGGCTACACCTTC. This translates into CAISESSGANYGYTF.